This T cell receptor beta chain appears in the sequencing data of a study of OX40 agonist ivuxolimab in advanced cancers. On the study more broadly: Subjects had a mean age of approximately 60 years, with a range of about 23 to 79; roughly 80% were male.

As for this clone: Its specificity is unknown.

Findings and limits, study-wide: The study did not work out the antigen specificity of the expanded peripheral T cells.

Per germline, CDR1 SGHRS and CDR2 YFSETQ. The CDR3 runs 16 residues. The V and J ends lost 1 base and 1 base respectively, with 13 bases between them. Some clones are missing from TCRdb's copy, which holds only in-frame ones; the method was immunoSEQ multiplex PCR. Counted here are some 86,000 clones, 80% to 95% occurring once; the ten biggest clones make up around 6.9%. The J gene is TRBJ2-3, the V gene TRBV5-1; D unclear. Material: CD4+ or CD8+ T cells sorted from blood, obtained in a trial of the OX40 agonist ivuxolimab. This clonotype was sampled from an adult with an advanced solid tumor such as melanoma, head and neck, liver or kidney cancer. Written as DNA, the CDR3 is TGCGCCAGCAGCTTGCCCAAGCCCCACGGCACAGATACGCAGTATTTT. Amino acids: CASSLPKPHGTDTQYF.